This is a list of T cell receptor beta chains from one sample in a study of CD8 T cells in Susac syndrome. From the immunoSEQ multiplex PCR reads, TCRdb called clonotypes with MiXCR, one entry per CDR3 protein. Of 55,000 to 80,000 distinct CDR3 sequences in the sample, 93% are singletons; the top ten hold approximately 0.15%. Sequenced sample: CD4+ T cells from PBMCs. These TCRs come from a human donor with Susac syndrome. Both conserved end residues are part of each CDR3. D genes are given only for firm matches. Size is stated for part of the rows, as once, few or many counts, or as a class when the clone is expanded.

NA,TRBV3-1,TRBJ1-5,NA,TGTGCCAGCAGCCAAGATTTACTGGGAGAGCCCCAGCATTTT,CASSQDLLGEPQHF
NA,TRBV7-2,TRBJ2-1,TRBD2,TGTGCCAGCAGAAAATCTAGCGGGGGGGCACTCAATGAGCAGTTCTTC,CASRKSSGGALNEQFF
once,TRBV7-9,TRBJ1-6,NA,TGTGCCAGCAGCTTAGTAGGTCTCAGGGAGTCTGTGCCACCCCTCCACTTT,CASSLVGLRESVPPLHF
NA,TRBV9,TRBJ2-1,NA,TGTGCCAGCAGCGGGGGACACTTCAATGAGCAGTTCTTC,CASSGGHFNEQFF
few,TRBV6-6,TRBJ2-7,TRBD1,TGTGCCAGCAGTTACCCAGGGGGACCTGAGCAGTACTTC,CASSYPGGPEQYF
NA,TRBV2,TRBJ1-2,NA,TGTGCCAGCAGTGAAGCTGGGCCCCGTGGCTACACCTTC,CASSEAGPRGYTF
NA,TRBV2,TRBJ1-6,TRBD1,TGTGCCAGCAGTGAGTTGGGACAGTCATTAGATTCACCCCTCCACTTT,CASSELGQSLDSPLHF
NA,TRBV20-1,TRBJ2-1,TRBD2,TGCAGTGCTAGAATAGTTCTAGCGGGGTCCAATGAGCAGTTCTTC,CSARIVLAGSNEQFF
NA,TRBV2,TRBJ1-6,TRBD1,TGTGCCAGCAGTGCGTACAGGGGAACCGATTCACCCCTCCACTTT,CASSAYRGTDSPLHF
NA,TRBV3-1,TRBJ1-1,NA,TGTGCCAGCAGCCAACCCCGGGGGAACACTGAAGCTTTCTTT,CASSQPRGNTEAFF
NA,TRBV3-1,TRBJ2-2,TRBD2,TGTGCCAGCAGCTCCCCGGGGGGGGCTAACACCGGGGAGCTGTTTTTT,CASSSPGGANTGELFF
NA,TRBV4-3,TRBJ2-1,TRBD2,TGCGCCAGCAGCCAAGTCTTCGGACTAGCGGGCAGCTACAATGAGCAGTTCTTC,CASSQVFGLAGSYNEQFF
NA,TRBV7-6,TRBJ2-2,TRBD1,TGTGCCAGCAGCCCGACAGGGCTGGCGGACACCGGGGAGCTGTTTTTT,CASSPTGLADTGELFF
NA,TRBV7-2,TRBJ2-7,TRBD1,TGTGCCAGCACCCAAAGGACAGGGTTGTACGAGCAGTACTTC,CASTQRTGLYEQYF
NA,TRBV29-1,TRBJ1-1,NA,TGCAGCGTCGACCCAGCGGGGGCCGGGAAAGCTTTCTTT,CSVDPAGAGKAFF
NA,TRBV20-1,TRBJ2-7,NA,TGCAGTGCGCCCCGGGACGAGAGGAACGAGCAGTACTTC,CSAPRDERNEQYF
NA,TRBV4-1,TRBJ1-5,NA,TGCGCCAGCACCCCCAGGGGTGGTAATCAGCCCCAGCATTTT,CASTPRGGNQPQHF
NA,TRBV30,TRBJ2-2,NA,TGTGCCTGGAGCAGGGGCGCGAGGACCGGGGAGCTGTTTTTT,CAWSRGARTGELFF
NA,TRBV7-2,TRBJ2-2,TRBD2,TGTGCCAGCAGCCTCCACAGCAGCGGGGTGCCCGGGGAGCTGTTTTTT,CASSLHSSGVPGELFF
NA,TRBV28,TRBJ2-7,NA,TGTGCCAGCAGTTTACATTGGGCGGGGGCCGAGCAGTACTTC,CASSLHWAGAEQYF
NA,TRBV28,TRBJ2-3,NA,TGTGCCAGCAGTTTCTCGGGGGACACAGATACGCAGTATTTT,CASSFSGDTDTQYF
NA,TRBV28,TRBJ2-1,NA,TGTGCCAGCATGGGAGGAGGCAATGAGCAGTTCTTC,CASMGGGNEQFF
NA,TRBV3-1,TRBJ2-5,NA,TGTGCCAGCAGCCAAGGCTACCAGGGGCCGCAAGAGACCCAGTACTTC,CASSQGYQGPQETQYF
NA,TRBV18,TRBJ2-7,NA,TGTGCCAGCTCACCACCGGAGTGGGACGCACTCTACGAGCAGTACTTC,CASSPPEWDALYEQYF
NA,TRBV18,TRBJ2-5,TRBD2,TGTGCCAGCTCACCGGGACTAGAAGAGACCCAGTACTTC,CASSPGLEETQYF
NA,TRBV11-2,TRBJ1-1,NA,TGTGCCAGCGGCCCCGTGACAGGCGGACGCACTGAAGCTTTCTTT,CASGPVTGGRTEAFF
NA,TRBV5-1,TRBJ2-2,NA,TGCGCCAGTCCAGACATGAACACCGGGGAGCTGTTTTTT,CASPDMNTGELFF
NA,TRBV20-1,TRBJ1-5,NA,TGCAGTCTAATCCGGGACACCAATCAGCCCCAGCATTTT,CSLIRDTNQPQHF
NA,TRBV28,TRBJ2-2,TRBD2,TGTGCCAGCACTCTGACTAGCGGGGGACTAAACACCGGGGAGCTGTTTTTT,CASTLTSGGLNTGELFF
few,TRBV3-1,TRBJ2-7,TRBD1,TGTGCCAGCAGCCGGGGGACAGTAAACTACGAGCAGTACTTC,CASSRGTVNYEQYF
NA,TRBV2,TRBJ1-6,TRBD1,TGTGCCAGCAGTCGGGACAGAAACTCCTATAATTCACCCCTCCACTTT,CASSRDRNSYNSPLHF
NA,TRBV28,TRBJ1-2,NA,TGTGCCAGCAGCCAAACACAGAACCCTCGATACACCTTC,CASSQTQNPRYTF
NA,TRBV20-1,TRBJ2-7,TRBD1,TGCAGTGCTAGGCAACCGGGACAGGGTGGGTACGAGCAGTACTTC,CSARQPGQGGYEQYF
NA,TRBV6-2/TRBV6-3,TRBJ2-7,TRBD1,TGTGCCAGCAGGGGACAGCCCACTTACGAGCAGTACTTC,CASRGQPTYEQYF
NA,TRBV19,TRBJ1-1,NA,TGTGCCAGTAGGTTACAGGGCACTGAAGCTTTCTTT,CASRLQGTEAFF
once,TRBV20-1,TRBJ1-2,NA,TGCAGTGCTAGTACCTCTCTCGTTGGCTACACCTTC,CSASTSLVGYTF
NA,TRBV29-1,TRBJ2-2,TRBD1,TGCAGCGTCCGCGGACAGGGCACCGGGGAGCTGTTTTTT,CSVRGQGTGELFF
NA,TRBV5-1,TRBJ1-2,NA,TGCGCCAGCAGCACCGAGACGTGGGTTGGTGTCTATGGCTACACCTTC,CASSTETWVGVYGYTF
NA,TRBV19,TRBJ2-6,NA,TGTGCCAGTAGTACCGGACAAGCCTCTGGGGCCAACGTCCTGACTTTC,CASSTGQASGANVLTF
NA,TRBV27,TRBJ2-3,TRBD2,TGTGCCAGCAGCCCGGGGACTAGCGGAGATACGCAGTATTTT,CASSPGTSGDTQYF
NA,TRBV20-1,TRBJ1-1,NA,TGCAGTTCTCGGAGGGACACTGAAGCTTTCTTT,CSSRRDTEAFF
NA,TRBV7-2,TRBJ2-1,NA,TGTGCCAGCAGCTTAATCAATGAGCAGTTCTTC,CASSLINEQFF
NA,TRBV3-1,TRBJ1-4,NA,TGTGCCAGCAGCACCCGGGGTGTGCGAGAAAAACTGTTTTTT,CASSTRGVREKLFF
NA,TRBV9,TRBJ2-5,NA,TGTGCCAGCAGCGTAGCTGGGCAGGGCAGAGAGACCCAGTACTTC,CASSVAGQGRETQYF
NA,TRBV3-1,TRBJ1-1,NA,TGTGCCAGCAGCCAAATGGACAGTTTTACTGAAGCTTTCTTT,CASSQMDSFTEAFF
NA,TRBV24-1,TRBJ2-3,NA,TGTGCCACCAGTGATTTCGAAGATACGCAGTATTTT,CATSDFEDTQYF
NA,TRBV7-2,TRBJ2-3,TRBD2,TGTGCCAGCAGCTTAGGACTAGCGGGGAGCACAGATACGCAGTATTTT,CASSLGLAGSTDTQYF
NA,TRBV6-5,TRBJ1-3,NA,TGTGCCAGCAGATCTGGAAACACCATATATTTT,CASRSGNTIYF
NA,TRBV7-2,TRBJ1-2,NA,TGTGCCAGCGAGGAAGGGTATAGCTATGGCTACACCTTC,CASEEGYSYGYTF
once,TRBV29-1,TRBJ1-1,TRBD1,TGCAGCGCCGGGACAGGGAACACTGAAGCTTTCTTT,CSAGTGNTEAFF
NA,TRBV5-1,TRBJ2-3,TRBD1,TGCGCCAGCAGCTCCTGGACAGGGTCGGTCACAGATACGCAGTATTTT,CASSSWTGSVTDTQYF
NA,TRBV9,TRBJ1-5,NA,TGTGCCAGCAGCCCCTATAGGGACGATCAGCCCCAGCATTTT,CASSPYRDDQPQHF
NA,TRBV19,TRBJ1-5,TRBD1,TGTGCCAGTAGTATGCAGGGGGCGAGACAGCCCCAGCATTTT,CASSMQGARQPQHF
NA,TRBV2,TRBJ1-2,NA,TGTGCCAGCACGGGGGTTCTGACCGTCTATGGCTACACCTTC,CASTGVLTVYGYTF
NA,TRBV6-1,TRBJ2-2,TRBD1,TGTGCCAGCAGCAGGGGGCAGGGGAGTTTTGCGAACACCGGGGAGCTGTTTTTT,CASSRGQGSFANTGELFF
NA,TRBV3-1,TRBJ2-5,NA,TGTGCCAGCAGCCCGACAGGCCCTTTACAAGAGACCCAGTACTTC,CASSPTGPLQETQYF
few,TRBV12-3/TRBV12-4,TRBJ2-1,NA,TGTGCCAGCAGTTTAGCGGCCCTCCATGGCTACAATGAGCAGTTCTTC,CASSLAALHGYNEQFF
once,TRBV5-1,TRBJ1-1,NA,TGCGCCAGCAGCTTAGAGACAGGATTAAACACTGAAGCTTTCTTT,CASSLETGLNTEAFF
NA,TRBV6-2/TRBV6-3,TRBJ2-7,NA,TGTGCCAGCAGTCCTGCAGGGTTCTCGGGCTACGAGCAGTACTTC,CASSPAGFSGYEQYF
NA,TRBV12-3/TRBV12-4,TRBJ2-3,TRBD2,TGTGCCAGCAGCCTAGCGGGGGGGCTGTCAGATACGCAGTATTTT,CASSLAGGLSDTQYF